This paragraph reports one T cell receptor (beta chain). Per the study methods: Scientists estimated how many nucleated cells there were by amplifying reference gene primers. The assay was immunoSEQ multiplex PCR, and TCRdb's table has in-frame clones only and misses some. The DNA was the basis for D and trimming; V, J and clone size are from that table. This sample yields over 300,000 clones, of which around 89% are seen a single time; around 0.91% belongs to the top ten. The CDR3 runs 14 residues. Germline trimming cut 7 bases from V and 3 bases from J; bases unmatched to any gene: 5. Germline CDR1 reads MDHEN; CDR2 reads SYDVKM. Participant-given clinical history determined each cohort assignment. This sample is part of a study of blood T cell repertoires in COVID-19.

Sequencing was done on a sample of PBMCs or T cells enriched from blood (not recorded which). This TCR derives from a young woman with acute COVID-19. The V and J genes are TRBV28 and TRBJ2-3, with 9 bases matching TRBD2. The CDR3 reads CASISGGLTDTQYF. In DNA form, the CDR3 reads TGTGCCAGCATAAGCGGGGGGTTAACAGATACGCAGTATTTT.